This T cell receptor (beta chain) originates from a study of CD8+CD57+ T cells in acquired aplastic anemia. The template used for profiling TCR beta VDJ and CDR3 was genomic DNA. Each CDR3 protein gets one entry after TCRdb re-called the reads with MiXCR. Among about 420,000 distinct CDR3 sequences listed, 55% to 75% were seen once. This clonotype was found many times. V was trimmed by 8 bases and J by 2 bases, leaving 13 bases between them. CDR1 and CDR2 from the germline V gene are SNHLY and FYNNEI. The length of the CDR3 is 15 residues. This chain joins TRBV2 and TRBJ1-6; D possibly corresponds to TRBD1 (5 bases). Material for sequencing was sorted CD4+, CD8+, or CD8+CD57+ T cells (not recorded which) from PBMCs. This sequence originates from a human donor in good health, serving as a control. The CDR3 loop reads CASYGAAPYNSPLHF. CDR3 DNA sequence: TGTGCCAGCTACGGGGCGGCACCCTATAATTCACCCCTCCACTTT.